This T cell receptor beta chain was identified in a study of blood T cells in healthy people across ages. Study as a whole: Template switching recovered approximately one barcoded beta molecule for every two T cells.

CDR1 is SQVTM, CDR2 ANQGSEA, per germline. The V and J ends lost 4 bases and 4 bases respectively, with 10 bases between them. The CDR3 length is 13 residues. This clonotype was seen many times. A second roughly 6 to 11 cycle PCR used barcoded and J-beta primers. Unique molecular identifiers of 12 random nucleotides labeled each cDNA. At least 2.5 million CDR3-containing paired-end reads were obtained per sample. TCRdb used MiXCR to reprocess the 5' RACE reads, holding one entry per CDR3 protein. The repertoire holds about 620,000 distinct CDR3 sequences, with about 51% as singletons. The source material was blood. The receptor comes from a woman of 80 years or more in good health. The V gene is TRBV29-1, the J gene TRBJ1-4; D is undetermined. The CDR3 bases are TGCAGCGTTGGGACGGACTATAATGAAAAACTGTTTTTT. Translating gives CSVGTDYNEKLFF.